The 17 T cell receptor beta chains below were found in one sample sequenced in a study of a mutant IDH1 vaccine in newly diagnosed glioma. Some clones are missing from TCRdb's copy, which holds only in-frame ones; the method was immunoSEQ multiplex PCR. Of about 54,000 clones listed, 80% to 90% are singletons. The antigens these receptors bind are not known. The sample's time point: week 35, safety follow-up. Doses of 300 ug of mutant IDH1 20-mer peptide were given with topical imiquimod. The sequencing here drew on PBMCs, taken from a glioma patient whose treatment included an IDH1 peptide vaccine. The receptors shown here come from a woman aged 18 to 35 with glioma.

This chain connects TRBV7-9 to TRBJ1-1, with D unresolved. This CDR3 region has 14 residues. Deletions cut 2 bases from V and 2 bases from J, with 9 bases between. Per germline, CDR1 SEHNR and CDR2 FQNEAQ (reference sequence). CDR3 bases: TGTGCCAGCAGCTTACACGGACTCAACACTGAAGCTTTCTTT. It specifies CASSLHGLNTEAFF.

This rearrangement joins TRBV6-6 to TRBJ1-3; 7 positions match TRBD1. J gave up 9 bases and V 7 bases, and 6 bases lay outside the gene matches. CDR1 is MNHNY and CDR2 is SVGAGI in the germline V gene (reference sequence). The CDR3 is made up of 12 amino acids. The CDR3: CASTLQGVTIYF. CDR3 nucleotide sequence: TGTGCCAGCACCTTGCAGGGGGTCACCATATATTTT.

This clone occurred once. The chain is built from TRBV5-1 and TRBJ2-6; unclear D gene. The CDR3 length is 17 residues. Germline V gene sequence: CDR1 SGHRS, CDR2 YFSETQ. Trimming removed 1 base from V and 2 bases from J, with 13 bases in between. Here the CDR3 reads CASSLSLSVAGANVLTF. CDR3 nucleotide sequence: TGCGCCAGCAGCTTGTCGCTTTCAGTCGCTGGGGCCAACGTCCTGACTTTC.

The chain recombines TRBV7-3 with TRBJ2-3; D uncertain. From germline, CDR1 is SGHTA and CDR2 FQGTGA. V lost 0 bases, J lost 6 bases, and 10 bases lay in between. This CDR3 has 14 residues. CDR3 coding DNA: TGTGCCAGCAGCTTAACCCCCCCCATTGATACGCAGTATTTT. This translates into CASSLTPPIDTQYF.

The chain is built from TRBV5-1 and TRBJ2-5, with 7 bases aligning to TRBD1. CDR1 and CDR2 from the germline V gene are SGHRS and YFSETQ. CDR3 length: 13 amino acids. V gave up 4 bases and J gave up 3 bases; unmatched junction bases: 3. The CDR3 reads CASSLTGEETQYF. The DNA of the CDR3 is TGCGCCAGCAGCCTCACAGGGGAAGAGACCCAGTACTTC.

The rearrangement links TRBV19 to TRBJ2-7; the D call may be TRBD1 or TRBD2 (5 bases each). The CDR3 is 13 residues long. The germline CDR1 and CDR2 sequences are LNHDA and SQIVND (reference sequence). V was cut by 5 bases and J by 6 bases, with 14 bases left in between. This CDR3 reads CASSRGTFGEQYF. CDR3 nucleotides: TGTGCCAGTAGTCGAGGGACCTTTGGCGAGCAGTACTTC.

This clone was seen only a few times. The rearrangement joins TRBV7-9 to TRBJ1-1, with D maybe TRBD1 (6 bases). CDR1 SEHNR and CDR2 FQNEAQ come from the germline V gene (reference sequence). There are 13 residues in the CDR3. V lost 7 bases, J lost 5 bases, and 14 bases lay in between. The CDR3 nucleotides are TGTGCCAGCACGATCGGGGGGCAAACTGAAGCTTTCTTT. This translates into CASTIGGQTEAFF.

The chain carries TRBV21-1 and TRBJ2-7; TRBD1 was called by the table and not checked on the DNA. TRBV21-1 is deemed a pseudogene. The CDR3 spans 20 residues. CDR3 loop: CASSKKDRTGGNSRIGEQYF. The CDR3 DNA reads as TGTGCCAGCAGCAAAAAAGATCGGACAGGGGGCAATAGCCGTATAGGCGAGCAGTACTTC.

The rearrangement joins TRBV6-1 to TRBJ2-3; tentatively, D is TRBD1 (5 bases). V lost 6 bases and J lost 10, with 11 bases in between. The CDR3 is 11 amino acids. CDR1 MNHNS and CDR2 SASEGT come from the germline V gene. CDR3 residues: CASSSGSAQYF. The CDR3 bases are TGTGCCAGCAGCTCAGGGTCGGCGCAGTATTTT.

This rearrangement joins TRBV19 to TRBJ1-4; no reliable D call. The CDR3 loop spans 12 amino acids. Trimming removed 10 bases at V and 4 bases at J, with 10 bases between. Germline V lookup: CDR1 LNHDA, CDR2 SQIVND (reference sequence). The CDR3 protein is CATAGFNEKLFF. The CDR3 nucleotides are TGTGCCACAGCGGGATTTAATGAAAAACTGTTTTTT. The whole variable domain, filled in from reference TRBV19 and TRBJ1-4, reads DGGITQSPKYLFRKEGQNVTLSCEQNLNHDAMYWYRQDPGQGLRLIYYSQIVNDFQKGDIAEGYSVSREKKESFPLTVTSAQKNPTAFYLCATAGFNEKLFFGSGTQLSVL.

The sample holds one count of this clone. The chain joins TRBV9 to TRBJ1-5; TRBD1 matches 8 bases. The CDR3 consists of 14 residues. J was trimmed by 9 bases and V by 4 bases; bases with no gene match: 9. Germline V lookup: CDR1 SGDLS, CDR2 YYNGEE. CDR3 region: CASSYGTGDRPQHF. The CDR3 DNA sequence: TGTGCCAGCAGCTACGGGACAGGAGACCGGCCCCAGCATTTT.

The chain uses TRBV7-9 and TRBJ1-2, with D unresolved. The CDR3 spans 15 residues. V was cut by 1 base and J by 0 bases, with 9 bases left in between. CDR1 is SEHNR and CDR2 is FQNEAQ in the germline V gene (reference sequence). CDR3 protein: CASSLGAVANYGYTF. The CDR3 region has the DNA TGTGCCAGCAGCTTAGGAGCAGTAGCTAACTATGGCTACACCTTC.

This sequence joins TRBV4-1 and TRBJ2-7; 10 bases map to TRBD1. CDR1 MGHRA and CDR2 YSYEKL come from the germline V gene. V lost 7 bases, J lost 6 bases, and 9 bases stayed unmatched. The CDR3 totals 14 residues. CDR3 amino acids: CASNLGQGGSEQYF. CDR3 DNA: TGCGCCAGCAACCTAGGACAGGGGGGATCCGAGCAGTACTTC.

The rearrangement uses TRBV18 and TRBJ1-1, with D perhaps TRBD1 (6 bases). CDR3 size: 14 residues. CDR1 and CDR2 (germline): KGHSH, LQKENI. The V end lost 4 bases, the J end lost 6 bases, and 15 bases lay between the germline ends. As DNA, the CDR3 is TGTGCCAGCTCACTAGGGGGGAACAACGCTGAAGCTTTCTTT. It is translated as CASSLGGNNAEAFF.

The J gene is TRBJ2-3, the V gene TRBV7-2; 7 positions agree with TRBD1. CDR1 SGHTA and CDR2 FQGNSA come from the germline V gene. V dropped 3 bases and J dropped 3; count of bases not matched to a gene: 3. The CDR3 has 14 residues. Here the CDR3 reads CASSFKTGTDTQYF. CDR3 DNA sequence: TGTGCCAGCAGCTTTAAGACAGGGACAGATACGCAGTATTTT.

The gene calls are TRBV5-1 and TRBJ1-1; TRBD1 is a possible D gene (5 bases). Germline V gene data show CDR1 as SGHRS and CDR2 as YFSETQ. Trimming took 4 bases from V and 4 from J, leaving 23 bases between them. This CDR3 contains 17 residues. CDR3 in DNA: TGCGCCAGCAGCCCCAGGAGGGACCGAGCGGCGGGCACTGAAGCTTTCTTT. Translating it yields CASSPRRDRAAGTEAFF. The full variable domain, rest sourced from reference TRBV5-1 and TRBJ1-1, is KAGVTQTPRYLIKTRGQQVTLSCSPISGHRSVSWYQQTPGQGLQFLFEYFSETQRNKGNFPGRFSGRQFSNSRSEMNVSTLELGDSALYLCASSPRRDRAAGTEAFFGQGTRLTVV.

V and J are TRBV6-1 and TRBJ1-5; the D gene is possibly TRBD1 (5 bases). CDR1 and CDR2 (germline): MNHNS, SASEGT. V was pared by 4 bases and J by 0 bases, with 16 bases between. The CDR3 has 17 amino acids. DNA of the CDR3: TGTGCCAGCAGTGTTATTCGAGGGGCGTATAGCAATCAGCCCCAGCATTTT. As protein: CASSVIRGAYSNQPQHF.